Below are 4 T cell receptor beta chains sequenced from a single sample in a study of shared clonotypes between healthy human individuals. The data were produced by immunoSEQ multiplex PCR, yet TCRdb's version contains in-frame clones alone and is incomplete. The sample comprises 2,100,000 or so clones, approximately 96% of which are singletons, and roughly 0.13% rests with the top ten. The sample was naive CD4+ T cells sorted from blood. Documented subset: CD45RA+ positively selected. These receptors were taken from a man between 18 and 35 years old in good health.

This clone came up a few times. The DNA of the CDR3 is TGTGCCAGCTCACTTAAGGGGGCACCCCTCCACTTT. It encodes CASSLKGAPLHF. The chain couples TRBV7-8 to TRBJ1-6; the D gene is possibly TRBD1 (6 bases). Per germline, CDR1 SGHVS and CDR2 FQNEAQ. V was trimmed by 8 bases and J by 11 bases, leaving 13 bases between them. The CDR3 spans 12 residues.

The chain is built from TRBV15 and TRBJ2-1; 9 bases map to TRBD1. The CDR3 runs to 16 residues. In germline, CDR1 is LNHNV, CDR2 YYDKDF (reference sequence). The V and J ends lost 0 bases and 9 bases, in that order; junction bases with no gene match: 9. The CDR3 region is CATSRDRQGVPIEQFF. CDR3 DNA: TGTGCCACCAGCAGAGATCGACAGGGGGTCCCAATTGAGCAGTTCTTC.

V usage is TRBV30 and J usage is TRBJ2-1; D is unresolved. The CDR3 length is 14 residues. Trimming pared 3 bases from V and 0 bases from J, leaving 9 bases between. Germline assignment: CDR1 GTSNPN and CDR2 SVGIG (reference sequence). CDR3 nucleotide sequence: TGTGCCTGGAGGCACCTAAGCTCCTACAATGAGCAGTTCTTC. This encodes CAWRHLSSYNEQFF.

This rearrangement joins TRBV5-1 to TRBJ1-4, with D unresolved. Per germline, CDR1 SGHRS and CDR2 YFSETQ. This CDR3 has 14 residues. Trimming removed 1 base from V and 8 bases from J, with 12 bases in between. CDR3 loop: CASSLTSIAEKLFF. CDR3 DNA: TGCGCCAGCAGCTTGACCTCGATTGCGGAAAAACTGTTTTTT.